Listed here are 11 T cell receptor beta chains from one sample, sequenced in a study of post-analysis software for immune sequencing data. Points from the study as a whole: Relative to controls, patients had several TRBV segments at higher frequency, with TRBV5-6, TRBV5-1 and TRBV20-1 among these.

Their antigen targets remain unknown. The TCR beta cDNA libraries carried unique molecular identifiers. One entry per CDR3 protein, called by TCRdb with MiXCR from the PCR reads. The table has hundreds of thousands of distinct CDR3 sequences, roughly three fifths seen once. Material: blood. These receptors were collected from a girl aged 2-10 years with multiple sclerosis.

The chain links TRBV18 to TRBJ1-4, with no clear D. V lost 2 bases, J lost 10 bases, and 11 bases lay in between. Germline V lookup: CDR1 KGHSH, CDR2 LQKENI. This CDR3 contains 13 residues. The CDR3, as DNA: TGTGCCAGCTCACCAGGACTTGGTAGAAAACTGTTTTTT. Translating gives CASSPGLGRKLFF.

The chain couples TRBV12-3 or TRBV12-4 to TRBJ2-1; 7 bases fit TRBD2. V dropped 5 bases and J dropped 0; count of bases not matched to a gene: 13. The CDR3 consists of 18 residues. The DNA of the CDR3 is TGTGCCAGCAGTCGGCTCACTAGCGCCTTGAGCTCCTACAATGAGCAGTTCTTC. Translating it yields CASSRLTSALSSYNEQFF.

V gene TRBV7-9 combines with J gene TRBJ2-1, with 9 bases lining up with TRBD2. Germline CDR1 reads SEHNR; CDR2 reads FQNEAQ (reference sequence). V trimming: 5 bases; J trimming: 8 bases; junction bases outside the gene matches: 7. This CDR3 contains 14 residues. The CDR3 spells CASSGLASGDEQFF. CDR3 DNA: TGTGCCAGCAGCGGATTGGCTAGCGGGGATGAGCAGTTCTTC.

This chain links TRBV2 with TRBJ2-3, with D maybe TRBD2 (6 bases). Trimming took 6 bases from V and 3 from J, leaving 16 bases between them. The CDR3 contains 15 residues. Per the germline V gene, CDR1 is SNHLY and CDR2 is FYNNEI. The CDR3 here is CASRKTTSRTDTQYF. Here the CDR3 DNA reads TGTGCCAGCAGAAAAACCACTAGCAGGACAGATACGCAGTATTTT.

The J gene is TRBJ2-1, the V gene TRBV7-8; 9 bases line up with TRBD1. V lost 5 bases to trimming and J lost 7 bases; unmatched junction nucleotides: 6. Germline V gene data show CDR1 as SGHVS and CDR2 as FQNEAQ. The CDR3 is 14 amino acids. The DNA of the CDR3 is TGTGCCAGCAGCGGTCGACAGGGGGAAAATGAGCAGTTCTTC. It yields the protein CASSGRQGENEQFF.

This clonotype has just a few counts. The chain links TRBV20-1 to TRBJ2-4; the D gene could be TRBD1 or TRBD2 (5 bases each). The J call could be wrong; TRBJ2-5 is a better fit for the DNA end. This CDR3 has 13 residues. Germline V gives CDR1 DFQATT, CDR2 SNEGSKA (reference sequence). CDR3 region: CSATVGPKETQYF. The CDR3 nucleotides are TGCAGTGCCACGGTGGGACCCAAAGAGACCCAGTACTTC.

J is TRBJ2-3 and V is TRBV10-3, with 7 bases lining up with TRBD2. Germline V gives CDR1 ENHRY, CDR2 SYGVKD. The J segment lost 2 bases and the V segment lost 11 bases, leaving 13 bases of the junction unmatched. This CDR3 contains 15 residues. CDR3 sequence reads: CASHSQRGTTDTQYF. CDR3 sequence (DNA): TGTGCCTCCCACAGCCAGCGGGGAACCACAGATACGCAGTATTTT.

The rearrangement uses TRBV7-9 and TRBJ2-5; D ambiguous. From germline, CDR1 is SEHNR and CDR2 FQNEAQ (reference sequence). The ends were cut back, 0 bases at V and 1 base at J, with 9 bases in the middle. CDR3 length: 15 amino acids. The CDR3 spells CASSLAGHSQETQYF. The CDR3 DNA reads as TGTGCCAGCAGCTTAGCCGGGCACAGCCAAGAGACCCAGTACTTC.

In this sample, this clonotype turned up a few times. The chain joins TRBV10-3 to TRBJ2-6; D is perhaps TRBD2 (5 bases). Germline V lookup: CDR1 ENHRY, CDR2 SYGVKD. CDR3 length: 16 amino acids. V lost 2 bases to trimming and J lost 2 bases, with 10 bases between them. This chain's CDR3 is CAISEPWEPGANVLTF. The CDR3 coding sequence is TGTGCCATCAGTGAGCCGTGGGAGCCTGGGGCCAACGTCCTGACTTTC.

This chain connects TRBV6-6 to TRBJ2-7; unclear D gene. V was trimmed by 6 bases and J by 0 bases, leaving 9 bases between them. Germline V gene sequence: CDR1 MNHNY, CDR2 SVGAGI (reference sequence). The CDR3 consists of 13 residues. CDR3 bases: TGTGCCAGCAGCGAACGAAGCTCCTACGAGCAGTACTTC. Translating gives CASSERSSYEQYF.

Here the CDR3 DNA reads TGTGCCAGCTCACGTAATGAGTTGGGCAATGAGCAGTTCTTC. It yields the protein CASSRNELGNEQFF. The chain carries TRBV18 and TRBJ2-1; no definite D call. Germline V gives CDR1 KGHSH, CDR2 LQKENI. Trimming removed 4 bases at V and 6 bases at J, with 13 bases between. This CDR3 has 14 residues. The full variable domain, in which reference TRBV18 and TRBJ2-1 provide the parts outside the CDR3, is NAGVMQNPRHLVRRRGQEARLRCSPMKGHSHVYWYRQLPEEGLKFMVYLQKENIIDESGMPKERFSAEFPKEGPSILRIQQVVRGDSAAYFCASSRNELGNEQFFGPGTRLTVL.